Listed below are T cell receptor beta chains from one sample, sequenced in a study of control samples from healthy donors and cancer patients. Clones were read by immunoSEQ multiplex PCR, and TCRdb kept only the in-frame ones, dropping some. Of fewer than 65,000 clones listed, 80% were seen once; the top ten hold roughly a tenth. Material for sequencing was blood. The source is a man between 65 and 85 years old in good health. Each CDR3 is given without its conserved first and last residue. Each record gives: J gene, V gene, CDR3 length, CDR3 protein.

TRBJ2-3,TRBV19,19,ASSTLGRFSGTASSTDTQY
TRBJ2-3,TRBV11-2,12,ASSPRTGADTQY
TRBJ1-3,TRBV6-6,11,ATQEFSGNTIY
TRBJ2-3,TRBV7-2,13,ASSFRLGSTDTQY
TRBJ2-7,TRBV5-1,13,ASSLISGSSYEQY
TRBJ1-5,TRBV28,10,ATRTVSQPQH
TRBJ1-2,TRBV20-1,12,SASKQIRDYGYT
TRBJ2-1,TRBV10-3,13,AISLTGVVSNEQF
TRBJ1-4,TRBV24-1,10,ATSDRGEKLF
TRBJ2-1,TRBV20-1,14,SASASWLAGENEQF
TRBJ2-1,TRBV9,13,ASSVAASLYNEQF
TRBJ1-6,TRBV24-1,13,ATSDRDRAKSPLH
TRBJ2-6,TRBV18,14,ASSIGRGAGANVLT
TRBJ2-7,TRBV11-2,13,ASSLKSTGGREQY
TRBJ2-7,TRBV19,13,ASSISGTEAYEQY
TRBJ1-1,TRBV5-1,13,ASSFRQGGNTEAF
TRBJ2-1,TRBV11-2,13,ASSLGAEIYNEQF
TRBJ1-2,TRBV24-1,14,ATSDSKEGTVYGYT
TRBJ1-1,TRBV28,11,ASSNREGTEAF
TRBJ2-7,TRBV10-3,12,AIRGRDLPGEQY
TRBJ2-1,TRBV7-2,13,ASSLWRGTYNEQF
TRBJ2-5,TRBV5-4,11,ASSFGQQETQY
TRBJ1-2,TRBV19,13,ASSRNRGRSNGYT
TRBJ1-2,TRBV2,13,ASHKGDGSLWGYT
TRBJ2-3,TRBV9,11,ASSGTGSDTQY
TRBJ2-6,TRBV6-4,14,ASALGGASGANVLT
TRBJ2-5,TRBV5-1,14,ASSPRPDPSQGTQY
TRBJ1-5,TRBV28,13,ASSTALGGNQPQH
TRBJ1-2,TRBV4-1,11,ASSQGYLYGYT
TRBJ1-1,TRBV2,13,ASSDNRGGYTEAF
TRBJ2-3,TRBV5-1,13,ASSSTGRAVDTQY
TRBJ1-6,TRBV2,11,ASSDQGRSPLH
TRBJ2-1,TRBV4-2,14,ASSPLAGFSYNEQF
TRBJ2-3,TRBV7-8,12,ASLKRTSTDTQY
TRBJ1-1,TRBV5-5,12,ASSPLRGDTEAF
TRBJ1-2,TRBV9,14,ASSVEPGTGVYGYT
TRBJ2-5,TRBV7-9,11,ASSTTLEETQY
TRBJ2-5,TRBV5-1,10,ASSLDSETQY
TRBJ2-5,TRBV20-1,10,SANEGQETQY
TRBJ1-3,TRBV5-1,13,ASSENLDSGNTIY
TRBJ1-2,TRBV11-2,12,ASSLGPGNRGYT
TRBJ2-7,TRBV5-1,13,ASSPRAWGESEQY
TRBJ2-1,TRBV5-4,15,ASSDRQGGLSYNEQF
TRBJ1-2,TRBV5-1,13,ASSTTGTRVGGYT
TRBJ2-7,TRBV24-1,13,ATSDVATGRYEQY
TRBJ2-1,TRBV11-3,14,ASSLDSFFSNNEQF
TRBJ2-3,TRBV5-1,11,ASSLASTDTQY
TRBJ2-1,TRBV24-1,12,ATSERDRQGGQF
TRBJ2-3,TRBV5-6,12,ASSYGQGADTQY
TRBJ1-2,TRBV5-8,11,ASTKGALYGYT
TRBJ2-2,TRBV6-1,16,ASSEEGVLAGNTGELF
TRBJ2-5,TRBV7-9,14,ASSPTRGGVRETQY
TRBJ1-6,TRBV7-8,13,ASSSWDRVNSPLH
TRBJ2-3,TRBV6-4,13,ASAKVAGGTDTQY
TRBJ2-1,TRBV12-3/TRBV12-4,9,ASSFRDEQF
TRBJ2-7,TRBV3-1/TRBV3-2,10,ASSQDSREQY
TRBJ2-7,TRBV7-9,10,ASSLGVYEQY
TRBJ2-1,TRBV6-1,13,ASSDEPGQYNEQF
TRBJ2-7,TRBV28,15,ASSLPPGAGNTYEQY
TRBJ1-1,TRBV11-2,12,ASSLLRGGTEAF